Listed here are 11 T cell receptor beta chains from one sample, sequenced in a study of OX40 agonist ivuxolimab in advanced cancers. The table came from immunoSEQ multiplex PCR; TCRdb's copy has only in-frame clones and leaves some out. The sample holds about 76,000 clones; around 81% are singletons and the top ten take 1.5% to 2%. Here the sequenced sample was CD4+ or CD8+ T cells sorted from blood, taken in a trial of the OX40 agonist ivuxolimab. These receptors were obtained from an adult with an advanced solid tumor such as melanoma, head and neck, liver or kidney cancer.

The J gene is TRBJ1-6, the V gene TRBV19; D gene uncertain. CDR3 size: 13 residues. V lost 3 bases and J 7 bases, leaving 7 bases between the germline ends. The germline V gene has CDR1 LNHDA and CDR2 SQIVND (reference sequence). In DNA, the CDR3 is TGTGCCAGTAGTATGGACGGGAATTCACCCCTCCACTTT. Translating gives CASSMDGNSPLHF.

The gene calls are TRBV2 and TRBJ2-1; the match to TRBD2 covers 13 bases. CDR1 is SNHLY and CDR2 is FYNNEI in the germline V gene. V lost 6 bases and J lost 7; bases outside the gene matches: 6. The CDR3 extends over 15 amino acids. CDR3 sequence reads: CASSRGLAGLNEQFF. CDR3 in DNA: TGTGCCAGCAGCAGGGGACTAGCGGGACTAAATGAGCAGTTCTTC.

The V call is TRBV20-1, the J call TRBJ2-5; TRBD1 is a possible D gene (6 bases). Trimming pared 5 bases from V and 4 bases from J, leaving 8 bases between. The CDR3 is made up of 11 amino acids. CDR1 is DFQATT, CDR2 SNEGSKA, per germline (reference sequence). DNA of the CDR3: TGCAGTGCTCCCAGGGGAGAGACCCAGTACTTC. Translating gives CSAPRGETQYF.

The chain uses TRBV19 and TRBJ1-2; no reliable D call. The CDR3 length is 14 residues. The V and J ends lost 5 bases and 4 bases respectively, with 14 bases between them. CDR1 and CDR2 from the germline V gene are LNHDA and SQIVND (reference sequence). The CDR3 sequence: CASSQDGNVYGYTF. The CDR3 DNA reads TGTGCCAGTAGTCAGGACGGCAATGTCTATGGCTACACCTTC.

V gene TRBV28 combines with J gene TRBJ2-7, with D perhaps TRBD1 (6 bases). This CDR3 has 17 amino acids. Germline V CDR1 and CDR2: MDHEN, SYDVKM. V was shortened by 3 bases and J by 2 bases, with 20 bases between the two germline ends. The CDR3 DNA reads TGTGCCAGCAGTTTGGACAGCCGGATACGACCTACCTACGAGCAGTACTTC. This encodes CASSLDSRIRPTYEQYF.

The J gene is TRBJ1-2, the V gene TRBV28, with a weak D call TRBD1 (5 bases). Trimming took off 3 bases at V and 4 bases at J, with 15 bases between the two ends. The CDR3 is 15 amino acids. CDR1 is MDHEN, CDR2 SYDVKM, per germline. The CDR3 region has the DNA TGTGCCAGCAGTTTCCCTGAGGGACGAGGCTATGGCTACACCTTC. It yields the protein CASSFPEGRGYGYTF.

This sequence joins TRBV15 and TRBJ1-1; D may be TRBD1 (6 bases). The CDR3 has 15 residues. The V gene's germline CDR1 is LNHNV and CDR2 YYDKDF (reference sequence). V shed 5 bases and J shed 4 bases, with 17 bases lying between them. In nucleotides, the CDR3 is TGTGCCACCAGCCCTGACCGGGGGGGCGGCACTGAAGCTTTCTTT. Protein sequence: CATSPDRGGGTEAFF.

Written as DNA, the CDR3 is TGCGCCAGCAGCCAAGGGGCAGGGGTATCAGATGGTAAACAGTATTTT. This gives the protein CASSQGAGVSDGKQYF. The V gene is TRBV4-1, the J gene TRBJ2-3; D perhaps matches TRBD1 (6 bases). Trimming took 1 base from V and 12 from J, leaving 23 bases between them. The CDR3 has 16 amino acids. Germline assignment: CDR1 MGHRA and CDR2 YSYEKL.

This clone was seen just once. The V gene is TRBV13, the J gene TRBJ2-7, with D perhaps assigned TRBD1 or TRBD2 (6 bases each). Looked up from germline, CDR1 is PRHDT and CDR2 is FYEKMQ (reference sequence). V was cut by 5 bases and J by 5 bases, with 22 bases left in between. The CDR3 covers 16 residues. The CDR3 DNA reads TGTGCCAGCAGCCTTACTCGGGGGCAGGGAGGCGACGAGCAGTACTTC. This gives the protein CASSLTRGQGGDEQYF. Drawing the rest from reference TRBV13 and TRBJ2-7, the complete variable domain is AAGVIQSPRHLIKEKRETATLKCYPIPRHDTVYWYQQGPGQDPQFLISFYEKMQSDKGSIPDRFSAQQFSDYHSELNMSSLELGDSALYFCASSLTRGQGGDEQYFGPGTRLTVT.

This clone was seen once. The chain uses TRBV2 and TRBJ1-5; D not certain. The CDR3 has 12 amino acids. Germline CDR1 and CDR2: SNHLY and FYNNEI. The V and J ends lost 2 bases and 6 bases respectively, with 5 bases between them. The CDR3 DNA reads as TGTGCCAGCAGTGAACAGCTTCAGCCCCAGCATTTT. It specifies CASSEQLQPQHF.

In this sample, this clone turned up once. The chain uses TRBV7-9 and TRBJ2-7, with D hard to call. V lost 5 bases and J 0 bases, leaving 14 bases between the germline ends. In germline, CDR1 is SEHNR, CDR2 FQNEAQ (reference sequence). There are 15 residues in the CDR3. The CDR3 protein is CASSKIVPDSYEQYF. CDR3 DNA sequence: TGTGCCAGCAGCAAAATCGTACCCGACTCCTACGAGCAGTACTTC.